This section outlines one TCR beta chain sequence together with its context. Antigen specificity is unknown. This sample is drawn from a study of cytomegalovirus exposure and HLA in healthy donors. General observations from the study: Researchers counted roughly 160 TCR beta chains as cytomegalovirus-associated. Segments of the TCR beta V type were, in most cases, productive about 87% or about 30% of the time in an earlier analysis.

PCR amplification relied on 60 Vbeta primers (plus 13 Jbeta primers). TCRdb's copy holds only in-frame clones and misses some; the assay was immunoSEQ multiplex PCR. The data hold approximately 120,000 clones, with approximately 80% observed a single time. The sequencing input was PBMCs. The receptor's source is a man between 40 and 49 years old in good health and CMV-seronegative.

The CDR3 is CASSGAGGREQYF. CDR3 nucleotide sequence: TGTGCCAGCAGCGGAGCAGGGGGCCGCGAGCAGTACTTC. V is TRBV5-4 and J is TRBJ2-7, with 8 bases fitting TRBD1. The CDR3 has 13 residues. V lost 4 bases, J lost 6 bases, and 6 bases stayed unmatched. CDR1 SGHNT and CDR2 YYREEE come from the germline V gene (reference sequence).